A selection of T cell receptor beta chains follows, all from one sample in a study of shared clonotypes between healthy human individuals. TCRdb's copy holds only in-frame clones and misses some; the assay was immunoSEQ multiplex PCR. This sample yields 550,000 to 800,000 clones, of which around 74% are seen a single time; approximately 1.7% belongs to the top ten. Material: memory CD4+ T cells sorted from blood. These receptors were obtained from a woman aged 25 to 45 in good health. CDR3s include the opening cysteine and the closing phenylalanine or tryptophan. A D gene is named only where the DNA matches it firmly. Clone sizes are given selectively: once, few, many, or a class where the clone is expanded.

v_gene,d_gene,abundance,j_gene,CDR3aa,CDR3nt
TRBV27,-,-,TRBJ1-1,CASRPLGRNTEAFF,TGTGCCAGCAGGCCCCTTGGGAGGAACACTGAAGCTTTCTTT
TRBV2,-,-,TRBJ1-5,CASSGVPGPNQPQHF,TGTGCCAGCAGTGGTGTGCCAGGGCCGAATCAGCCCCAGCATTTT
TRBV5-4,TRBD1,-,TRBJ2-7,CASSLWDRVHEQYF,TGTGCCAGCAGCCTATGGGACAGGGTCCACGAGCAGTACTTC
TRBV6-1,TRBD1,-,TRBJ1-4,CASKTGATNEKLFF,TGTGCCAGCAAGACAGGGGCAACTAATGAAAAACTGTTTTTT
TRBV7-2,-,-,TRBJ1-5,CASSLAWVSNQPQHF,TGTGCCAGCAGCTTAGCTTGGGTTAGCAATCAGCCCCAGCATTTT
TRBV5-1,-,few,TRBJ2-5,CASSSYGPGEQYF,TGCGCCAGCAGCTCCTACGGCCCCGGAGAGCAGTACTTC
TRBV5-4,TRBD2,-,TRBJ2-7,CASSRAGLTPREQYF,TGTGCCAGCAGCAGGGCGGGACTAACTCCCCGCGAGCAGTACTTC
TRBV14,-,-,TRBJ2-5,CASSSLVGGKTQYF,TGTGCCAGCAGCTCCCTAGTCGGGGGAAAGACCCAGTACTTC
TRBV5-5,TRBD1,-,TRBJ2-7,CASSLGTGQYEQYF,TGTGCCAGCAGCTTAGGGACAGGACAGTACGAGCAGTACTTC
TRBV4-1,-,-,TRBJ1-1,CASSQPQGSETF,TGCGCCAGCAGCCAACCACAGGGTTCGGAGACGTTT
TRBV30,-,few,TRBJ2-7,CAWSRYSVEQYF,TGTGCCTGGAGTCGGTACTCCGTCGAGCAGTACTTC
TRBV7-8,TRBD1,few,TRBJ2-5,CASSYGQGQETQYF,TGTGCCAGCAGCTATGGACAGGGTCAAGAGACCCAGTACTTC
TRBV5-8,-,-,TRBJ1-2,CASSLEANKNYGYTF,TGTGCCAGCAGCTTGGAGGCCAACAAGAACTATGGCTACACCTTC
TRBV7-9,-,-,TRBJ2-2,CASSLYPGNANTGELFF,TGTGCCAGCAGCTTATATCCGGGGAACGCTAACACCGGGGAGCTGTTTTTT
TRBV11-2,-,-,TRBJ1-1,CASTLRVQNTEAFF,TGTGCCAGCACCCTAAGGGTTCAGAACACTGAAGCTTTCTTT
TRBV29-1,-,-,TRBJ1-2,CSADRGGHYGYTF,TGCAGCGCAGACCGTGGTGGACATTATGGCTACACCTTC
TRBV15,-,-,TRBJ1-5,CATSRGQVNNQPQHF,TGTGCCACCAGCAGAGGCCAGGTCAACAATCAGCCCCAGCATTTT